The T cell receptor (beta chain) under discussion was sequenced for a study of blood T cell repertoires in COVID-19. Overall study context: The origin of the acute and convalescent COVID-19 samples was the United States, Italy and Spain. Sample material is recorded as cDNA or gDNA derived from T cells, B-cell-depleted T cells, or PBMCs.

V was pared by 1 base and J by 6 bases, with 9 bases of the junction left unmatched. The CDR3 extends over 16 amino acids. Germline V lookup: CDR1 MNHNY, CDR2 SVGAGI (reference sequence). In the original analysis: Reference gene primer amplification yielded estimated nucleated cell counts. TCRdb's copy holds only in-frame clones and misses some; the assay was immunoSEQ multiplex PCR. The DNA gave D and trimming, while V, J and clone size come from that table. The sample includes 200,000 to 250,000 clones, approximately 91% of them seen just once. The sequence came from a woman in her sixties with acute or convalescent COVID-19. The rearrangement uses TRBV6-6 and TRBJ1-1, with TRBD1 identical over 9 bases. Source material: peripheral blood. CDR3 protein: CASSYYRGRHFAEAFF. CDR3 coding DNA: TGTGCCAGCAGTTACTACAGGGGGCGTCACTTTGCTGAAGCTTTCTTT.